This T cell receptor beta chain appears in the sequencing data of a study of spatial heterogeneity in lung cancer. Study at large: The count of detected beta-chain sequences consistently exceeded that of alpha-chain sequences. Overall study results and limits: Tracking of tumor mutation counts was seen in expanded intratumoral alpha and beta TCR counts.

Regarding time point: sample taken at primary tumor resection. Whole RNA came from tumor, nontumor lung or frozen PBMC and was sequenced without being sorted. This clonotype was picked up many times. Its matching antigen is unknown. V lost 2 bases to trimming and J lost 4 bases; unmatched junction nucleotides: 7. The CDR3 has 15 residues. CDR1 is MNHEY and CDR2 is SMNVEV in the germline V gene (reference sequence). Each CDR3 protein gets one entry after TCRdb re-called the 5' RACE reads with MiXCR. The sample carries 20,000 to 25,000 distinct CDR3 sequences, approximately 8.8% recorded once. The sequencing used lung tumor tissue, collected at surgery. This receptor was identified in a male donor with early-stage non-small cell lung cancer. This chain uses TRBV27 with TRBJ2-7; 8 nucleotides line up with TRBD2. CDR3 coding DNA: TGTGCCAGCAGTTTAGCCGGGGGGGCTGGTTACGAGCAGTACTTC. Its translation is CASSLAGGAGYEQYF.